This TCR beta chain was sequenced during a study of T cell responses to AZD1222 COVID-19 vaccine. Study-wide results and caveats: It was only a handful of AZD1222 recipients who were seropositive at baseline. Clonal diversity was possibly underestimated, and the donors were mostly white British, with more females.

The germline CDR1 and CDR2 sequences are MNHEY and SVGEGT. V was pared by 4 bases and J by 5 bases, with 8 bases between. This CDR3 contains 12 residues. About this clone itself: Its specificity is not known.

Profiled with immunoSEQ multiplex PCR; TCRdb holds only in-frame clones, not every one. The sample has some 130,000 clones, around 90% seen once; the top ten hold about 6%. This sample comprised peripheral blood, obtained on day 0 of AZD1222 vaccination. The chain carries TRBV6-2 or TRBV6-3 and TRBJ2-5, with D tentatively TRBD2 (5 bases). This TCR derives from an adult in good health. The CDR3 spells CASSFGGETQYF. CDR3 in DNA: TGTGCCAGCAGTTTTGGCGGGGAGACCCAGTACTTC.